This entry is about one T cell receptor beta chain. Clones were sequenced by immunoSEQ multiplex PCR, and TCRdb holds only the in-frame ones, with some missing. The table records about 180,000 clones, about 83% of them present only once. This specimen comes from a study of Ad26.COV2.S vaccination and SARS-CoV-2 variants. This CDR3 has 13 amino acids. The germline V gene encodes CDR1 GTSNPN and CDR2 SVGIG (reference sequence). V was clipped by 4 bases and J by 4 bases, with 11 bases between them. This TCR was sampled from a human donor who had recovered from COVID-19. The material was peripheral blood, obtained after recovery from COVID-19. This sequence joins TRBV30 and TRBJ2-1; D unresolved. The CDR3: CAWTGRLYNEQFF. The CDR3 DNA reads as TGTGCCTGGACCGGTCGCCTATACAATGAGCAGTTCTTC.